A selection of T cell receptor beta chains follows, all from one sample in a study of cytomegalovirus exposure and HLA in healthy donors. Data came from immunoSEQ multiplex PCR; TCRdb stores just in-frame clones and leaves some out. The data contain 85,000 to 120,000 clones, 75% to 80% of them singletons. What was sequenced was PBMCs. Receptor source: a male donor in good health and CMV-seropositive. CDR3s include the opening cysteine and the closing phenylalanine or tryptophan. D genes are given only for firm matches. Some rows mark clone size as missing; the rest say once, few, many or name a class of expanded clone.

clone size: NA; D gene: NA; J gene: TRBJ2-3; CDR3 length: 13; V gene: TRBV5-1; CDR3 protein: CASSLAQADTQYF; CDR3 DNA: TGCGCCAGCAGCTTGGCCCAGGCCGATACGCAGTATTTT
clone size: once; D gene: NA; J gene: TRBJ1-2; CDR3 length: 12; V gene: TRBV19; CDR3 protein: CASLGQFGGYTF; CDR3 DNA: TGTGCCAGTCTAGGACAGTTCGGGGGCTACACCTTC
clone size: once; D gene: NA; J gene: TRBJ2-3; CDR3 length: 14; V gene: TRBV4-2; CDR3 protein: CASSNRDTTDTQYF; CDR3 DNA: TGTGCCAGCAGCAACCGGGACACCACAGATACGCAGTATTTT
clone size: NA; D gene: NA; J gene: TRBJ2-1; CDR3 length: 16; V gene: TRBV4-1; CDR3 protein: CASSQGSGREYNEQFF; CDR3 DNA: TGCGCCAGCAGCCAAGGGTCGGGGCGGGAATACAATGAGCAGTTCTTC
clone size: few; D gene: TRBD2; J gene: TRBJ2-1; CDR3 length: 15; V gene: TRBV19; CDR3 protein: CASSPGGRGTGEQFF; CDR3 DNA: TGTGCCAGTAGTCCCGGGGGGAGGGGTACCGGTGAGCAGTTCTTC
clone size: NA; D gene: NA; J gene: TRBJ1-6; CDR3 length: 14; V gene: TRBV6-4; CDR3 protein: CASSEESYNSPLHF; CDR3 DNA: TGTGCCAGCAGTGAAGAGTCCTATAATTCACCCCTCCACTTT
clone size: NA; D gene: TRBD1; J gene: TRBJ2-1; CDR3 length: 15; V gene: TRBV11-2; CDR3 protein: CASSPLTGHRSEQFF; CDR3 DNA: TGTGCCAGCAGCCCCCTGACAGGGCATCGTAGTGAGCAGTTCTTC
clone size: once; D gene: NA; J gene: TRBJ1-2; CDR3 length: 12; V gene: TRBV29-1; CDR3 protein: CSVLGQERGYTF; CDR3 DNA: TGCAGCGTCCTGGGCCAAGAACGCGGCTACACCTTC
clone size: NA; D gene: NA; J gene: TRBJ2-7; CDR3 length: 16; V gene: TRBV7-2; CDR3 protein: CASSLDSRPAGAEQYF; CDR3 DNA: TGTGCCAGCAGCTTAGACAGTAGGCCAGCGGGCGCCGAGCAGTACTTC
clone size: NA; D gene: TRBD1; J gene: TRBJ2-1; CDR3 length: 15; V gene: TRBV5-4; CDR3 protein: CASSRDSPSANEQFF; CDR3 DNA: TGTGCCAGCAGCCGGGACAGCCCTTCCGCCAATGAGCAGTTCTTC
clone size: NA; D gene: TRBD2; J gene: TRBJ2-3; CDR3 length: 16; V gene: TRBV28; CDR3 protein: CASSSSRLAIGNTQYF; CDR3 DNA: TGTGCCAGCAGTTCATCCCGACTAGCGATAGGAAATACGCAGTATTTT
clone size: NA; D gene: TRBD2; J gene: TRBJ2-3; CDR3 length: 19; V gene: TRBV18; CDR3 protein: CASSPRLLAGLEAPDTQYF; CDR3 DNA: TGTGCCAGCTCACCCCGACTACTAGCGGGCCTAGAAGCCCCAGATACGCAGTATTTT
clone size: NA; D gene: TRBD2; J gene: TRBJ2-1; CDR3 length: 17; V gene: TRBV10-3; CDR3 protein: CAIRGTSGMSSYNEQFF; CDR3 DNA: TGTGCCATCCGGGGGACTAGCGGGATGAGCTCCTACAATGAGCAGTTCTTC
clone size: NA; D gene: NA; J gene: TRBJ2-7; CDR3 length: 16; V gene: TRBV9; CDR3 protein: CASRKPDRPSSYEQYF; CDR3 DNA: TGTGCCAGCAGAAAACCAGACAGGCCCTCCTCCTACGAGCAGTACTTC
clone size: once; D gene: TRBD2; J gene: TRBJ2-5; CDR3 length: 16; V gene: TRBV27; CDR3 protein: CASSRLAELAEETQYF; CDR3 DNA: TGTGCCAGCAGTCGACTAGCGGAATTGGCTGAAGAGACCCAGTACTTC
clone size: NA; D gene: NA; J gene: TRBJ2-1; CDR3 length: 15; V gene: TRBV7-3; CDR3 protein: CASSLVVGGRHEQFF; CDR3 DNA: TGTGCCAGCAGCTTAGTCGTAGGAGGGCGTCATGAGCAGTTCTTC